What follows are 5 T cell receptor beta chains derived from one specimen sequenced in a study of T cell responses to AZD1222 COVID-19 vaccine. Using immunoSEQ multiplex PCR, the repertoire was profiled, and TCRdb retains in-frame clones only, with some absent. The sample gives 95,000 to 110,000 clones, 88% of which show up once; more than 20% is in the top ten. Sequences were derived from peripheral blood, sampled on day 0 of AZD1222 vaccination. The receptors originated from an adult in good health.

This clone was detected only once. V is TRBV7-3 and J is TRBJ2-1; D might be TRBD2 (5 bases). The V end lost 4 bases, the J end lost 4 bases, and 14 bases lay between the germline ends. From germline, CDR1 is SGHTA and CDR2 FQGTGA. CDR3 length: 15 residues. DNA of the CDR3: TGTGCCAGCAGCTACAGCGCTAGCATATACAATGAGCAGTTCTTC. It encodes CASSYSASIYNEQFF.

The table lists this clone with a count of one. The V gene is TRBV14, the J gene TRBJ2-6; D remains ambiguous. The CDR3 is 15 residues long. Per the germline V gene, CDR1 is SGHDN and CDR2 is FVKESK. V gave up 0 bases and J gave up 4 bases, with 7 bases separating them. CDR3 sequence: CASSQDLSGANVLTF. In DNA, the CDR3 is TGTGCCAGCAGCCAAGATTTATCGGGGGCCAACGTCCTGACTTTC.

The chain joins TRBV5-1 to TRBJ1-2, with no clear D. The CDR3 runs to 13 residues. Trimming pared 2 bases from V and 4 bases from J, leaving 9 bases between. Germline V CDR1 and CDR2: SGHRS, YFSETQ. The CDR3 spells CASSFSPSYGYTF. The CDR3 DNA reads TGCGCCAGCAGCTTCTCGCCTTCCTATGGCTACACCTTC.

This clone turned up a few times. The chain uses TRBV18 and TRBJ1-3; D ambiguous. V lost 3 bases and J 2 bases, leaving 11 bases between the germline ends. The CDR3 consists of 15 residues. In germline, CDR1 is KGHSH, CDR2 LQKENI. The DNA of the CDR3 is TGTGCCAGCTCACCCCCGGGATTGGCTGGAAACACCATATATTTT. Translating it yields CASSPPGLAGNTIYF.

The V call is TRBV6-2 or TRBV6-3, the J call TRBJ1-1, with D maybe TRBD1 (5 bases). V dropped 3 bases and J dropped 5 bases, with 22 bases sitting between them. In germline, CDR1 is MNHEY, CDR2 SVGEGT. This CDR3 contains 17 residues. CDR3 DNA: TGTGCCAGCAGTTATAGCGTTAAGTCGGCGGGACGAACTGAAGCTTTCTTT. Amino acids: CASSYSVKSAGRTEAFF.